This T cell receptor beta chain was documented in a study of shared clonotypes between healthy human individuals (dated by TCRdb to between 2020 and 2021). Background on the whole study: The cohort included three men and a couple of women between 18 and 49 years of age. For each donor, three plates each were used for CD4 naive and CD4 memory, two plates were used for CD8 naive, and one plate was used for CD8 memory. To estimate repertoire size and how much clonotypes are shared between individuals, the study performed deep sequencing of blood TCR repertoires from a handful of healthy adults. To increase sequencing depth and limit assay-specific biases, TCR repertoire library preparation and sequencing were carried out by different laboratories using diverse techniques. Each donor's leukapheresis produced roughly between roughly 0.85 and 9.5 billion PBMCs. What the work shows at the level of the full study, not this receptor alone: Pairwise subsampling indicated that sequencing depth was expected to affect the degree of clonotype sharing among donors. Naive subsets generally had larger estimated clonotype richness than memory subsets did. Even with the large sequencing depth, rarefaction of the sorted-subset datasets indicated that sequencing was incomplete. When a few donors were compared, the shared fraction of clonotypes was around 5.1% for naive CD4, approximately 3.5% for naive CD8, roughly 2.5% for memory CD4, and about 0.36% for memory CD8. Compared with non-shared clonotypes, clonotypes shared by all four sorted-subset donors had higher generation probabilities. The small number of donors limited the genetic and exposure-history diversity represented. Sampling was limited to blood, and TCR repertoires in tissue likely differ from TCR repertoires in blood.

TCR CDR3 regions were amplified from genomic DNA by multiplex PCR using the deep immunoSEQ assay. Extracted genomic DNA from each cell subset was spread evenly across all wells of several immunoSEQ 96-well plates, with each plate serving as a replicate. For sorted subsets, each replicate PCR was loaded with about 200 ng genomic DNA, equivalent to some 31,000 T cell genomes. Purified libraries were measured with a Qubit 3.0 fluorometer, size-checked on a Bioanalyzer 2100, and measured again with the KAPA Library Quantification kit. Each immunoSEQ 96-well plate was sequenced on its own single-read 150-cycle Illumina NextSeq 550 flow cell. In the paper's pipeline: Because the immunoSEQ output included only junctional sequences and no quality scores, the filtering could not be the same as the filtering used for full-length reads. To assign V/J genes and CDR3, sequences were annotated using PyIR, a Python wrapper for IgBLAST v1.9, with IMGT germline references. Reads were filtered out if the reads had weak V/J assignments (E-value above 1e-6), no CDR3, stop codons, out-of-frame junctions, or ambiguous translated residues. V3J clonotypes were defined as sequences sharing the same inferred V gene, J gene, and CDR3 amino acid sequence. Percentage overlap between repertoires was computed as shared unique clonotypes divided by the size of the smaller repertoire. RTK rarefaction, the Chao1 estimator, and Recon v2.1 estimates of unobserved clonotypes were used to assess repertoire richness. Generation probabilities for all TCRbeta clonotypes obtained by the gDNA method from a handful of donors were computed using OLGA. TCRdb re-hosts the immuneACCESS table, in-frame sequences only. Its copies lack some clones; in the studies checked, an unresolved V gene accounts for under half of them, and the cause for the rest is not known. For V, J and clone size, that table is used; D and trimming come from the DNA. This sample is represented by 2 million to 2.5 million clones; 85% to 95% of them were singletons. Clones ranked in the top ten supply approximately 0.4% of the sample.

Concerning this clone: The target of this receptor is not known. Nothing much larger sits one base from this clone, and base qualities are not available. Different DNA sequences within this sample yield the same CDR3.

Healthy HIV-negative adults with no recently reported acute infections or vaccinations were included as donors. Only Caucasian adults living in Nashville, Tennessee, USA were represented among the donors. CD4+ T cells were enriched through magnetic negative selection, after which naive cells were positively selected on CD45RA and the remaining negative fraction served as the memory subset. After blood collection by leukapheresis, PBMCs were isolated using Ficoll-Histopaque density gradient centrifugation and then cryopreserved in the vapor phase of liquid nitrogen. Analytical flow cytometry was used to check the purity and quantity of each magnetically sorted T cell population. Genomic DNA was isolated from each sorted fraction and quantified by UV absorbance on a Nanodrop 2000c. Trimming removed 3 bases from V and 5 bases from J, leaving 4 bases between the germline ends. Counted from cysteine to phenylalanine, this CDR3 has 11 amino acids. Only the CDR3 DNA stays, 33 bases, in frame from base 1. The germline V gene yields MDHEN for CDR1 and SYDVKM for CDR2.

The chain employs TRBV28 and TRBJ1-2, with the D gene uncertain. The specimen was naive CD4+ T cells from PBMCs. The cell subset or site label here, explained by the study, means: CD45RA+ positively selected. The sequence derives from a man between 18 and 35 years old in good health. Some clones in this sample may be carry-over from other donors' samples. This receptor has the CDR3 CASSFGYGYTF. The DNA reads TGTGCCAGCAGTTTCGGGTATGGCTACACCTTC.